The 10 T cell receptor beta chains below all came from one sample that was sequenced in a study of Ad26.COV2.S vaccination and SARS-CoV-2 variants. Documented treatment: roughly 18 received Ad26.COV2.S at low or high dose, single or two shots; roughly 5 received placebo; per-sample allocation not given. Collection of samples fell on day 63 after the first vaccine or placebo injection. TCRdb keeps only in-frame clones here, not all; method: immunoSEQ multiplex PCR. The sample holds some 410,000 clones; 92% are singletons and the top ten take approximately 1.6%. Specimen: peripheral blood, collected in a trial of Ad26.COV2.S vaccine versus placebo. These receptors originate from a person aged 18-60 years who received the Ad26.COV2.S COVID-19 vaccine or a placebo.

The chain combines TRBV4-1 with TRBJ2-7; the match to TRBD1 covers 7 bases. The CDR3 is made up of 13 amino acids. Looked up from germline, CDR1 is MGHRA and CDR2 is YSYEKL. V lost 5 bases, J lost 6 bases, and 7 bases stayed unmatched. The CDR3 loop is CASSKLQGREQYF. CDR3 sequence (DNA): TGCGCCAGCAGCAAGCTACAGGGGCGCGAGCAGTACTTC.

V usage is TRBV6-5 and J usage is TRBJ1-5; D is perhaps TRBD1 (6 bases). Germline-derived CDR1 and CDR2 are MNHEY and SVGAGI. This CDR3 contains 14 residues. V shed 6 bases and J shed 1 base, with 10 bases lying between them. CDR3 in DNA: TGTGCCAGCAGAGGGGGGGGGAGCAATCAGCCCCAGCATTTT. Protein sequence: CASRGGGSNQPQHF.

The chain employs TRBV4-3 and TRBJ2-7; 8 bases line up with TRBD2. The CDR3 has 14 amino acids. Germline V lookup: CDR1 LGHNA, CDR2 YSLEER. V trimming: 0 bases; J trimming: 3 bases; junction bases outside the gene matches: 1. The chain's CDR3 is CASSQDRGGYEQYF. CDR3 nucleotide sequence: TGCGCCAGCAGCCAAGATCGGGGGGGCTACGAGCAGTACTTC.

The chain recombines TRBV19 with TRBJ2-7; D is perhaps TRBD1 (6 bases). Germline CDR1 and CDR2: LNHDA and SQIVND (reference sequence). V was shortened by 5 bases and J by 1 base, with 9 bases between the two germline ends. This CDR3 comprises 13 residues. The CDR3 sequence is CASSVGTSYEQYF. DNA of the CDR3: TGTGCCAGTAGTGTAGGGACATCCTACGAGCAGTACTTC.

CDR3 sequence reads: CASSYYSDRANTEAFF. CDR3 bases: TGTGCCAGTAGTTATTATTCTGACAGGGCGAACACTGAAGCTTTCTTT. The V gene is TRBV19, the J gene TRBJ1-1, with TRBD1 matching 7 bases. J was trimmed by 1 base and V by 5 bases; bases with no gene match: 10. Germline V gene sequence: CDR1 LNHDA, CDR2 SQIVND (reference sequence). This CDR3 comprises 16 residues.

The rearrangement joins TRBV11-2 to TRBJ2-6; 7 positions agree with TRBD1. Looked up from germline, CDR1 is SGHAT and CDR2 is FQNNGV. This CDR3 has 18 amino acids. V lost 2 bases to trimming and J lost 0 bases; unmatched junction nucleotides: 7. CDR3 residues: CASSLSGQVRSGANVLTF. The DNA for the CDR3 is TGTGCCAGCAGCTTAAGCGGACAGGTTCGCTCTGGGGCCAACGTCCTGACTTTC.

The chain's CDR3 is CASSPGGSYNEQFF. Written as DNA, the CDR3 is TGCGCCAGCAGCCCCGGCGGGAGCTACAATGAGCAGTTCTTC. The chain couples TRBV4-1 to TRBJ2-1, with 7 bases that match TRBD2. V trimming: 4 bases; J trimming: 3 bases; junction bases outside the gene matches: 3. Looked up from germline, CDR1 is MGHRA and CDR2 is YSYEKL. This CDR3 contains 14 residues.

CDR3 protein: CASSLEWAGGASGYTF. The CDR3 region has the DNA TGTGCCAGCAGCTTGGAGTGGGCAGGGGGCGCTTCTGGCTACACCTTC. The chain carries TRBV5-8 and TRBJ1-2; 8 nucleotides agree with TRBD1. V lost 0 bases and J lost 7; bases outside the gene matches: 11. Germline CDR1 SGHTS, CDR2 YDEGEE. CDR3 size: 16 residues.

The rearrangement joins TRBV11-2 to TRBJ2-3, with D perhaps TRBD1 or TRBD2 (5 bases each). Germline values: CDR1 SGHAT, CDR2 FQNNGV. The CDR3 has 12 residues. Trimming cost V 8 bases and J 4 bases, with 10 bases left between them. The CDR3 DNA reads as TGTGCCAGCCAATTGGGGGCAGATACGCAGTATTTT. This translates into CASQLGADTQYF.

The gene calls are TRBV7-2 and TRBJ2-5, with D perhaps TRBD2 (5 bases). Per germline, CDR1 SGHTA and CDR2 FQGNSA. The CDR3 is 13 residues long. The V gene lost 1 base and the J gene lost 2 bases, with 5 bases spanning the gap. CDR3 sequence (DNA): TGTGCCAGCAGCTTAGGACTACAAGAGACCCAGTACTTC. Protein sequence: CASSLGLQETQYF.